One sample yielded the 20 T cell receptor beta chains listed below, sequenced in a study of blood T cells in healthy people across ages. Sample-barcoded 5' priming and a J-beta primer mix drove a second PCR of roughly 6 to 12 cycles. TCRdb re-derived calls from the 5' RACE reads in MiXCR, one entry per CDR3 protein. The sample includes about 940,000 distinct CDR3 sequences, roughly 50% of them seen just once. Specimen: blood. The receptor source for this set is a man aged 25 to 40 in good health.

A few counts support this clonotype. V and J are TRBV12-3 or TRBV12-4 and TRBJ2-1; tentative D call: TRBD2 (6 bases). Trimming pared 6 bases from V and 5 bases from J, leaving 23 bases between. The CDR3 loop spans 17 amino acids. CDR3 bases: TGTGCCAGCAGCCCCTATGAGGGAGGCCCCGTCAACAATGAGCAGTTCTTC. Translating it yields CASSPYEGGPVNNEQFF.

This clonotype came up a few times. The gene calls are TRBV5-1 and TRBJ2-1; 8 bases are a match to TRBD1. The V and J ends lost 4 bases and 6 bases, in that order; junction bases with no gene match: 6. This CDR3 is built from 14 residues. The germline CDR1 and CDR2 sequences are SGHRS and YFSETQ. CDR3 residues: CASSRGQGPNEQFF. CDR3 sequence (DNA): TGCGCCAGCAGCCGCGGACAGGGACCCAATGAGCAGTTCTTC.

Turning to this clonotype: A much larger clone sits a single nucleotide away, making a read error possible. The DNA for the CDR3 is TGCAGTGCTCGGGGGGCGGGGGCATTCATCTACGAGCAGTACTTC. This encodes CSARGAGAFIYEQYF. The chain links TRBV20-1 to TRBJ2-7; perhaps TRBD2 as D (7 bases). Trimming pared 5 bases from V and 3 bases from J, leaving 20 bases between. This CDR3 is 15 amino acids long. Germline V gene lookup returns CDR1 DFQATT and CDR2 SNEGSKA (reference sequence).

V is TRBV20-1 and J is TRBJ2-3, with 10 positions matching TRBD2. The length of the CDR3 is 16 residues. Looked up from germline, CDR1 is DFQATT and CDR2 is SNEGSKA (reference sequence). V lost 5 bases to trimming and J lost 4 bases; unmatched junction nucleotides: 12. This CDR3 reads CSAQSSGSGGADTQYF. CDR3 DNA sequence: TGCAGTGCTCAATCTAGCGGGAGTGGGGGGGCAGATACGCAGTATTTT.

Notes on this clonotype: Mismatch with germline at one junction end may stem from a read error. DNA of the CDR3: TGCGCCAGCAGCCTAGTGGGGCCAGATGCGCAGTATTTT. Translating it yields CASSLVGPDAQYF. The V and J genes are TRBV4-1 and TRBJ2-3; D perhaps matches TRBD1 (5 bases). The CDR3 runs to 13 residues. CDR1 is MGHRA, CDR2 YSYEKL, per germline.

CDR3 nucleotides: TGTGCCAGCAGTCAAACTAGCGGGCGGTACACAGATACGCAGTATTTT. Translation gives CASSQTSGRYTDTQYF. The rearrangement uses TRBV3-1 and TRBJ2-3; TRBD2 agrees at 9 bases. The CDR3 is 16 residues long. Germline V CDR1 and CDR2: LGHDT, YNNKEL (reference sequence). V dropped 6 bases and J dropped 2; count of bases not matched to a gene: 9.

V usage is TRBV3-1 and J usage is TRBJ1-2; D not certain. V shed 0 bases and J shed 6 bases, with 11 bases lying between them. The CDR3 contains 14 residues. CDR1 and CDR2 from the germline V gene are LGHDT and YNNKEL (reference sequence). The CDR3 loop reads CASSQDGQTHGYTF. The DNA for the CDR3 is TGTGCCAGCAGCCAAGATGGGCAGACCCATGGCTACACCTTC.

In regard to this clonotype: An end of the junction does not agree with germline; a read error may underlie this. This rearrangement joins TRBV29-1 to TRBJ2-1; D is unresolved. The CDR3 consists of 15 residues. Per germline, CDR1 SQVTM and CDR2 ANQGSEA. The CDR3 spells CSVDEQMSSYSEQFF. CDR3 coding DNA: TGCAGCGTTGATGAGCAGATGAGCTCCTACAGTGAGCAGTTCTTC.

This chain joins TRBV4-3 and TRBJ1-2; perhaps TRBD1 as D (6 bases). The CDR3 contains 14 residues. Trimming took 0 bases from V and 5 from J, leaving 10 bases between them. In germline, CDR1 is LGHNA, CDR2 YSLEER. CDR3 DNA: TGCGCCAGCAGCCAAGATAAGGGGGGGTATGGCTACACCTTC. Residues: CASSQDKGGYGYTF.

This clonotype was observed a few times. The CDR3 nucleotides read TGTGCCAGCAGCCCGGTAGGTCCCGACTACGAGCAGTACTTC. Its translation: CASSPVGPDYEQYF. The rearrangement uses TRBV27 and TRBJ2-5, with D unresolved. The J call may be incorrect, as the DNA end agrees better with TRBJ2-7. The CDR3 is made up of 14 amino acids. Germline loops: CDR1 MNHEY, CDR2 SMNVEV (reference sequence).

This rearrangement joins TRBV6-2 or TRBV6-3 to TRBJ1-2; D is ambiguous. Looked up from germline, CDR1 is MNHEY and CDR2 is SVGEGT. The germline V and J ends were trimmed by 7 bases and 4 bases, with 13 bases remaining between them. The CDR3 length is 13 residues. The DNA for the CDR3 is TGTGCCAGCACCTTGCCTTCACTCTATGGCTACACCTTC. Its translation: CASTLPSLYGYTF.

The J gene is TRBJ1-4, the V gene TRBV6-5, with TRBD1 identical over 7 bases. The CDR3 loop spans 16 amino acids. The V gene's germline CDR1 is MNHEY and CDR2 SVGAGI. With V trimmed by 5 bases and J by 7 bases, 13 bases remained unmatched. CDR3 coding DNA: TGTGCCAGCAGTCACTTACGACAGGGTCTTACTGAAAAACTGTTTTTT. Its protein product is CASSHLRQGLTEKLFF.

This clonotype was counted only a few times. V usage is TRBV19 and J usage is TRBJ2-1; D is possibly TRBD2 (6 bases). CDR1 LNHDA and CDR2 SQIVND come from the germline V gene (reference sequence). CDR3 length: 11 residues. V shed 5 bases and J shed 10 bases, with 9 bases lying between them. The CDR3, as DNA: TGTGCCAGTAGTCCGGGACTCGAGCAGTTCTTC. Translation: CASSPGLEQFF.

This clonotype was seen only a few times. The V and J genes are TRBV6-4 and TRBJ2-3; 7 nucleotides align to TRBD1. With 6 bases clipped from V and 1 base from J, the junction kept 1 base outside the gene matches. CDR1 is MRHNA and CDR2 is SNTAGT in the germline V gene. CDR3 size: 13 residues. The CDR3 region has the DNA TGTGCCAGCAGAGGACAGGGCACAGATACGCAGTATTTT. Its protein product is CASRGQGTDTQYF.

V and J are TRBV6-1 and TRBJ2-5, with a possible D match to TRBD1 (6 bases). Matching the DNA end better, TRBJ2-7 makes the J call doubtful. Germline values: CDR1 MNHNS, CDR2 SASEGT. The CDR3 spans 15 residues. CDR3 DNA sequence: TGTGCCAGCAGTGAAGAGCAGTGGGACAACTACGAGCAGTACTTC. Its protein product is CASSEEQWDNYEQYF.

The rearrangement uses TRBV11-2 and TRBJ1-4, with TRBD1 identical over 8 bases. The CDR3 extends over 17 amino acids. Trimming at V came to 5 bases and at J to 7 bases, leaving 15 bases not matched to a gene. Germline V lookup: CDR1 SGHAT, CDR2 FQNNGV. The CDR3 nucleotides read TGTGCCAGCAGCCGGACAGGGAATCCCATTACGGGTGAAAAACTGTTTTTT. This codes for CASSRTGNPITGEKLFF.

There are a few counts of this clonotype. J is TRBJ2-1 and V is TRBV4-3, with D possibly called TRBD1 or TRBD2 (5 bases each). The V and J ends lost 0 bases and 0 bases respectively, with 9 bases between them. Germline V gene data show CDR1 as LGHNA and CDR2 as YSLEER. The CDR3 sequence is 16 residues long. CDR3 nucleotides: TGCGCCAGCAGCCAAGATTCAGGGACCTCCTACAATGAGCAGTTCTTC. It yields the protein CASSQDSGTSYNEQFF.

The CDR3 sequence: CAISDGGIGGNSPLHF. The CDR3 bases are TGTGCCATCAGTGATGGCGGAATAGGGGGTAATTCACCCCTCCACTTT. This chain uses TRBV10-3 with TRBJ1-6, with D possibly TRBD1 on 6 matching bases. CDR3 length equals 16 residues. Trimming removed 3 bases from V and 6 bases from J, with 15 bases in between. Germline CDR1 ENHRY, CDR2 SYGVKD.

The chain combines TRBV7-9 with TRBJ2-1; D is perhaps TRBD2 (5 bases). The CDR3 is made up of 16 amino acids. Germline-derived CDR1 and CDR2 are SEHNR and FQNEAQ (reference sequence). V was shortened by 1 base and J by 4 bases, with 14 bases between the two germline ends. For the CDR3, the DNA is TGTGCCAGCAGCTTAGGAGGGCCCCTTTTATACAATGAGCAGTTCTTC. It translates to CASSLGGPLLYNEQFF.

This chain connects TRBV6-1 to TRBJ1-2, with D maybe TRBD1 (5 bases). CDR1 and CDR2 (germline): MNHNS, SASEGT. The CDR3 totals 14 residues. V lost 6 bases and J 0 bases, leaving 11 bases between the germline ends. In DNA, the CDR3 is TGTGCCAGCAGGCCGGGACCTGCTAACTATGGCTACACCTTC. Its translation: CASRPGPANYGYTF.